This T cell receptor (beta chain) was captured by sequencing in a study of T cells in Graves' hyperthyroidism and ophthalmopathy. The investigators amplified TCR beta CDR3 regions from RNA transcripts. First-round RT-PCR of the TCR CDR3 relied on the HTBI primer set. TCRdb independently ran MiXCR on the multiplex PCR reads; one entry per CDR3 protein. The table records around 340,000 distinct CDR3 sequences, 17% of them present only once. About 10 ml fresh peripheral blood yielded the PBMCs. Many counts were recorded for this clonotype. Germline V gene lookup returns CDR1 SQVTM and CDR2 ANQGSEA. V lost 7 bases and J 7 bases, leaving 14 bases between the germline ends. This CDR3 region has 12 residues.

This receptor was obtained from a woman in her twenties or thirties with Graves' hyperthyroidism that later progressed to Graves' ophthalmopathy. The sample consisted of blood. V and J are TRBV29-1 and TRBJ2-1; D is tentatively TRBD1 or TRBD2 (6 bases each). CDR3 sequence reads: CSAEPGANEQFF. The CDR3 bases are TGCAGCGCAGAACCGGGGGCTAATGAGCAGTTCTTC.